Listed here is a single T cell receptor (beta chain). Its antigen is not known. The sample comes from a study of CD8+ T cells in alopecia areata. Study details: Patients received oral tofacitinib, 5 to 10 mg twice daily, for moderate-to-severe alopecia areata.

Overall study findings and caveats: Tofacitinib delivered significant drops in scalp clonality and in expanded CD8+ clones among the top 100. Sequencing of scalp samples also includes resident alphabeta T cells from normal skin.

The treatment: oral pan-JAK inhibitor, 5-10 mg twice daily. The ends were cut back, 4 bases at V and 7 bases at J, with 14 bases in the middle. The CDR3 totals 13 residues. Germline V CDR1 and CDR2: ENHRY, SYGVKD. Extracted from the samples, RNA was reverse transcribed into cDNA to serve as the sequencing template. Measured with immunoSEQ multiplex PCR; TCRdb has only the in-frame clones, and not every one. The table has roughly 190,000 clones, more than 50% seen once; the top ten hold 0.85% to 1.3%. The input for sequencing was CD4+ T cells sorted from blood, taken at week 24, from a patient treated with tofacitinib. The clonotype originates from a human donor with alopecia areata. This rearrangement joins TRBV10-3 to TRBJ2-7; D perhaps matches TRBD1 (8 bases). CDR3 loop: CAISVDREGEQYF. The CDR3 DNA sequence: TGTGCCATCAGTGTGGACAGGGAGGGGGAGCAGTACTTC.